This TCR beta chain was identified in a study of T cell repertoires in cytomegalovirus infection. TCRdb reanalysed the reads using MiXCR and keeps one entry per CDR3 protein. This sample has roughly 320,000 distinct CDR3 sequences, with around 10% found just once. Germline V gives CDR1 MDHEN, CDR2 SYDVKM. V was trimmed by 3 bases and J by 2 bases, leaving 14 bases between them. The length of the CDR3 is 16 residues. This clonotype was detected ten times or more. Sequencing used PBMCs. V and J are TRBV28 and TRBJ1-5; D is possibly TRBD1 (5 bases). This TCR came from a human donor in good health (CMV status not recorded). Some clones in this sample may be carry-over from other donors' samples. The CDR3 reads CASSFSGRGGNQPQHF. DNA for the CDR3: TGTGCCAGCAGTTTTTCGGGGCGAGGAGGCAATCAGCCCCAGCATTTT.